This T cell receptor (beta chain) stems from a study of control samples from healthy donors and cancer patients. Here immunoSEQ multiplex PCR was the method, and the copy in TCRdb shows in-frame clones only, minus some. This sample has approximately 110,000 clones, with about 83% found just once. CDR3 length: 16 amino acids. This clone was counted between two and nine times. The sequence came from a woman in her 50s in good health. The sample was blood. J is TRBJ1-5 and V is TRBV21-1. TRBV21-1 has pseudogene status. The DNA for the CDR3 is TGTGCCAGCAGCAAACTGAGGGGCGCCCTTGATCAGCCCCAGCATTTT. It codes for CASSKLRGALDQPQHF.